The rows below give T cell receptor beta chains drawn from one sample of a study of blood T cell repertoires in COVID-19. TCRdb keeps only in-frame clones here, not all; method: immunoSEQ multiplex PCR. This repertoire shows approximately 300,000 clones, approximately 86% found once; its top ten account for more than 2%. The sample comprised peripheral blood. These receptors all come from a man between 18 and 29 years old with active or convalescent COVID-19. CDR3s include the opening cysteine and the closing phenylalanine or tryptophan. A D gene is named only where the DNA matches it firmly. Not all rows give a size; the values are once, few, many and, for expanded clones, a class.

V	D	J	size	CDR3	DNA
TRBV7-9	NA	TRBJ1-1	NA	CASSFPGTEAFF	TGTGCCAGCAGCTTCCCGGGGACTGAAGCTTTCTTT
TRBV7-9	NA	TRBJ1-1	NA	CASSLGDGGSTEAFF	TGTGCCAGCAGCTTAGGAGACGGAGGGAGCACTGAAGCTTTCTTT
TRBV7-9	NA	TRBJ2-3	NA	CASSLGFGADTQYF	TGTGCCAGCAGCTTAGGATTCGGGGCAGATACGCAGTATTTT
TRBV18	NA	TRBJ2-1	NA	CASSPMSSDYNEQFF	TGTGCCAGCTCACCGATGTCTAGCGACTACAATGAGCAGTTCTTC
TRBV19	NA	TRBJ2-7	NA	CASSWGSSGTYEQYF	TGTGCCAGTAGTTGGGGGAGTAGCGGCACCTACGAGCAGTACTTC
TRBV15	TRBD1	TRBJ1-3	NA	CATSREGQADTIYF	TGTGCCACCAGCAGGGAAGGACAGGCGGACACCATATATTTT
TRBV7-3	NA	TRBJ2-3	NA	CASSNSGAQYF	TGTGCCAGCAGCAACTCGGGGGCGCAGTATTTT
TRBV7-8	NA	TRBJ1-1	NA	CASSRRGLNTEAFF	TGTGCCAGCAGCCGGCGAGGCCTGAACACTGAAGCTTTCTTT
TRBV18	NA	TRBJ2-7	NA	CASSRGHGGKRYEQYF	TGTGCCAGCTCTCGAGGACATGGCGGGAAAAGGTACGAGCAGTACTTC
TRBV11-2	TRBD2	TRBJ2-3	NA	CASSSEAGGTTDTQYF	TGTGCCAGCAGCTCAGAAGCGGGGGGTACCACAGATACGCAGTATTTT
TRBV11-2	TRBD2	TRBJ2-5	NA	CASSLSLAGAQETQYF	TGTGCCAGCAGCTTAAGCCTAGCGGGAGCCCAAGAGACCCAGTACTTC
TRBV27	NA	TRBJ1-1	NA	CASSSRGNTEAFF	TGTGCCAGCAGTAGCCGGGGAAACACTGAAGCTTTCTTT
TRBV29-1	NA	TRBJ2-3	NA	CSVYRVGTDTQYF	TGCAGCGTTTACAGGGTCGGCACAGATACGCAGTATTTT
TRBV5-6	TRBD1	TRBJ1-3	NA	CASSSDPGGSGNTIYF	TGTGCCAGCAGCTCGGACCCAGGGGGCTCTGGAAACACCATATATTTT
TRBV18	TRBD1	TRBJ1-2	few	CASSPGQNYGYTF	TGTGCCAGCTCACCGGGACAGAACTATGGCTACACCTTC
TRBV28	TRBD1	TRBJ2-7	once	CASSLTGHLIYEQYF	TGTGCCAGCAGCTTGACAGGGCATTTAATCTACGAGCAGTACTTC
TRBV5-1	TRBD2	TRBJ2-1	NA	CASSRGGDSYNEQFF	TGCGCCAGCAGCCGTGGGGGGGACTCCTACAATGAGCAGTTCTTC
TRBV7-7	NA	TRBJ2-5	once	CASSLVGGQETQYF	TGTGCCAGCAGCTTAGTGGGGGGACAAGAGACCCAGTACTTC
TRBV5-6	TRBD2	TRBJ2-3	NA	CASSSWGLAGGLTDTQYF	TGTGCCAGCAGCTCCTGGGGACTAGCGGGAGGCCTCACAGATACGCAGTATTTT
TRBV6-5	TRBD1	TRBJ1-5	once	CASSDRQGAGQPQHF	TGTGCCAGCAGCGACAGACAGGGGGCGGGCCAGCCCCAGCATTTT
TRBV7-2	NA	TRBJ2-3	NA	CASSLVVFSSTDTQYF	TGTGCCAGCAGCTTAGTAGTTTTTTCTAGCACAGATACGCAGTATTTT
TRBV7-9	NA	TRBJ1-4	NA	CASSLQGNEKLFF	TGTGCCAGCAGCTTACAGGGTAATGAAAAACTGTTTTTT
TRBV4-3	TRBD1	TRBJ1-2	NA	CASSQPGTGENGYTF	TGCGCCAGCAGCCAACCCGGGACAGGGGAGAATGGCTACACCTTC